Described below is a single T cell receptor (beta chain) sequence and its context. The data are from a study of blood T cell repertoires in COVID-19. Here immunoSEQ multiplex PCR was the method, and the copy in TCRdb shows in-frame clones only, minus some. The sample has a few hundred thousand clones; 86% are singletons. CDR3 length: 16 amino acids. The junction had 6 bases not matched to a gene; V was cut back by 6 bases and J by 1 base. Germline CDR1 MNHEY, CDR2 SVGEGT. The chain joins TRBV6-2 or TRBV6-3 to TRBJ2-4; TRBD1 aligns across 10 bases. The sequence came from a man aged 25 to 45 with active or convalescent COVID-19. Sequencing was carried out using peripheral blood. Written as DNA, the CDR3 is TGTGCCAGCAGCCCAAGACAGGGGGCCGCCAAAAACATTCAGTACTTC. Protein: CASSPRQGAAKNIQYF.